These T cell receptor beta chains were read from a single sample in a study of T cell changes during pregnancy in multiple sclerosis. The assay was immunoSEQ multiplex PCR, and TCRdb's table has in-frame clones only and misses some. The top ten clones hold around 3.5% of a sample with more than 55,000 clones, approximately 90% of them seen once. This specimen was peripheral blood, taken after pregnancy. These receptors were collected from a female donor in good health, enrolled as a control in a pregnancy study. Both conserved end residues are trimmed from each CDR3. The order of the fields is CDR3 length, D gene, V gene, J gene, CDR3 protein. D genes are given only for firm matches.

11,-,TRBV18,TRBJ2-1,ASSPGQFDEQF
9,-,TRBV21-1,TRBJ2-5,ASRHQGARY
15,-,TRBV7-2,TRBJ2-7,ASSLAPPASPYYEQY
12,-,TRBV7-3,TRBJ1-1,ASSLDRENTEAF
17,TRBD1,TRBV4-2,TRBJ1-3,ASSPRGSGTGTSGNTIY
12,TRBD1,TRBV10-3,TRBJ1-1,AISEGQGATEAF
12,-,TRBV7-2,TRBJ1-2,ASSLSPGGYGYT
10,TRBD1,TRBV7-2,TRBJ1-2,ASSWGQGGYT
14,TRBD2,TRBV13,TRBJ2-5,ASSPREAGVQETQY
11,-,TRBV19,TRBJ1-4,ASSDSPNEKLF
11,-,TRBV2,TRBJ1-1,ASSEAGNTEAF
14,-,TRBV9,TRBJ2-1,ASSPRGGGLRNEQF
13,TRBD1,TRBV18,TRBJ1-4,ASSPPTGTVEKLF
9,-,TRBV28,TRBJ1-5,ASRWGGAQH
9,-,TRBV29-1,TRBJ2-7,SVEYNYEQY
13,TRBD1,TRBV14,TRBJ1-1,ASSQQGEFGTEAF
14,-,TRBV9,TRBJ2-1,ASSAGGWGGTNEQF
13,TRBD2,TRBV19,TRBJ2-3,ASMPSGRGTDTQY
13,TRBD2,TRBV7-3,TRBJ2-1,ASSVLAGADGEQF
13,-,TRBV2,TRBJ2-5,ASSQTGLDGETQY
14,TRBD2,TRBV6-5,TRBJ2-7,ASSYRTSGRGYEQY
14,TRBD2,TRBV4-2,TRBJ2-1,ASSPDGGFSYNEQF
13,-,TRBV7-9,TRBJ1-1,ASSSRGVKNTEAF
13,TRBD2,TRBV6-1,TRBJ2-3,ASGSGGPSTDTQY
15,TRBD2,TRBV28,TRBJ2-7,ASSPWTSTTAGYEQY
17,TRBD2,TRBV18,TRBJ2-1,ASSPVRASGASSYNEQF
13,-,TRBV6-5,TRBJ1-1,ASSYASTGNTEAF
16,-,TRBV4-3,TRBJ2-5,ASSQASSGGLGSETQY
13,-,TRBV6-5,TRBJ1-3,ASSYSPGSGNTIY
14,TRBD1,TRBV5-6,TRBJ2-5,ASSLGTGWIVETQY